This T cell receptor (beta chain) was identified in a study of T cells in severe cutaneous drug reactions (dated by TCRdb to about 2019). In terms of the full investigation: Patients were recruited between the early 2010s and the late 2010s from Taiwan, Thailand and a European registry network. Only patients with a probable or definite SJS/TEN or DRESS diagnosis by RegiSCAR criteria were enrolled. Blister fluids/cells, PBMC and other biological samples were taken from patients in the acute stage or the recovery stage. Single-cell sequencing, quantitative PCR validation, functional assays and transgenic mouse experiments were combined with bulk TCR sequencing. Libraries were prepared using iRepertoire multiplex PCR, and a comparison was cited by the authors in which similar capture of abundant clonotypes was shown across iRepertoire and 5' RACE methods with or without UMI. The Naranjo algorithm and the ALDEN drug causality algorithm were used to assign the culprit drug. Overall study results and their limits: Although undetectable or scarce in tolerant-control and healthy-donor PBMC, a public TCRbeta CDR3 was found in all seven CBZ-SJS/TEN blister samples, at a mean of roughly 14%. According to the authors, further study is still needed to determine whether the public TCR generalizes to SJS/TEN caused by other drugs. CBZ-SJS/TEN patients showed strongly increased TRBV12-4 usage, with an average of roughly 35% in blister cells and 4% to 6% in PBMC.

Library preparation used the iRepertoire multiplex PCR system with TCR subtype-specific primers for both bulk and single-cell sequencing. Bulk TCR beta libraries were generated by multiplex PCR with primers targeting V, D and J gene regions. Approximately 90-500 ng of RNA per sample was used as input for bulk TCR library preparation. Bulk TCR beta amplicons were sequenced on an Illumina MiSeq. The authors processed their data as follows. Quality control steps removed sample misassignments and low-quality sequencing reads. The amino acids lying between the V-gene Y[YFLI]C motif and the J-segment [FW]GXGT motif were defined as CDR3. CDR3 clonotypes and TRBV and TRBJ gene assignments were based on the IMGT database. Per-sample TRBV expression was normalized to the mean of the same gene in PBMC from nearly 45 healthy donors. TCRdb reprocessed the reads, so every CDR3 protein sequence counts as one entry and DNA is not shown. The V and J calls were not made by the authors but by TCRdb's processing. The sample's table lists a count of just over 20,000 distinct CDR3 sequences. The leading ten clones occupy just under 7.5% of the sample.

The donors whose samples were sequenced had carbamazepine-induced Stevens-Johnson syndrome or toxic epidermal necrolysis (CBZ-SJS/TEN). Peripheral blood repertoires came from CBZ-SJS/TEN patients of Han Chinese (roughly five) and European (roughly six) origin. Next-generation sequencing was used to profile the T cell receptor repertoires of patients with drug-induced severe cutaneous adverse reactions in a search for drug-specific clonotypes. RNA was isolated from either blister cells of skin lesions or peripheral blood mononuclear cells. Taken from the germline V gene (reference sequence), the CDR1 and CDR2 loops are DFQATT and SNEGSKA. The CDR3 holds 14 amino acids from the cysteine to the phenylalanine. Nucleotide data are not available. As concerns this clonotype: No antigen is known for it.

Sample: PBMCs. This chain joins TRBV20-1 to TRBJ2-3; TCRdb picks TRBD2, but there is no DNA to check that call. This sequence originates from a human donor with toxic epidermal necrolysis, a severe cutaneous drug reaction. The CDR3 reads CSAPQTSGTDTQYF.